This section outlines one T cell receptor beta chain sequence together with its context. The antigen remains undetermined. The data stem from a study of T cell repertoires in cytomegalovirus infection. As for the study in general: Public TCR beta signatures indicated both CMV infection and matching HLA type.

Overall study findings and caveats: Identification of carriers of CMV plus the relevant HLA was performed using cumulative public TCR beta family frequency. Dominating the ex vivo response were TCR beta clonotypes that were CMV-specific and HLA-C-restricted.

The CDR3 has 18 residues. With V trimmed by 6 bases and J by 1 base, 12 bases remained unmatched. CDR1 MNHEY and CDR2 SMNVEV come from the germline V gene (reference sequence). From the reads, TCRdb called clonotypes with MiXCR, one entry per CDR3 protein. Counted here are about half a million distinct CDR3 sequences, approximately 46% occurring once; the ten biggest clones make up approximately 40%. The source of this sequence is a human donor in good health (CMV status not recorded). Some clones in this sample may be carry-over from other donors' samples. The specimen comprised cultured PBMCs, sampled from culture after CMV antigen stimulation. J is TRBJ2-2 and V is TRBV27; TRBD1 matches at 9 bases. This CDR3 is CASSLILGQGRNTGELFF. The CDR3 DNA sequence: TGTGCCAGCAGCTTAATATTGGGACAGGGACGGAACACCGGGGAGCTGTTTTTT.